A selection of T cell receptor beta chains follows, all from one sample in a study of blood T cell repertoires in COVID-19. Clones were read by immunoSEQ multiplex PCR, and TCRdb kept only the in-frame ones, dropping some. The sample consists of 80,000 to 100,000 clones, roughly 96% of them appearing once. Material for sequencing was peripheral blood. These receptors were collected from a human donor with active COVID-19. The donor label of this sample is uncertain. Both conserved end residues are part of each CDR3.

V: TRBV19; J: TRBJ2-4; CDR3: CASSDKLAKNIQYF
V: TRBV10-3; J: TRBJ2-7; CDR3: CATSGTGPYEQYF
V: TRBV3-1/TRBV3-2; J: TRBJ2-5; CDR3: CASSHRGGQETQYF
V: TRBV3-1/TRBV3-2; J: TRBJ2-7; CDR3: CASSQGTSKEQYF
V: TRBV9; J: TRBJ2-7; CDR3: CASSVSSKTSGRLGYEQYF
V: TRBV27; J: TRBJ2-5; CDR3: CASSLSQGSLETQYF
V: TRBV11-2; J: TRBJ2-2; CDR3: CASSLGGDRGLRTGELFF
V: TRBV2; J: TRBJ2-7; CDR3: CASRTLAGGPSEQYF
V: TRBV7-8; J: TRBJ1-1; CDR3: CASSRTGVGTEAFF
V: TRBV11-3; J: TRBJ1-1; CDR3: CASSSPDRADTEAFF
V: TRBV4-3; J: TRBJ2-1; CDR3: CASSGRGTGGSNEQFF
V: TRBV5-1; J: TRBJ2-7; CDR3: CASSSTVGGRGPYEQYF
V: TRBV6-5; J: TRBJ1-3; CDR3: CAIWDKRHNTIYF
V: TRBV6-2/TRBV6-3; J: TRBJ2-1; CDR3: CASSSGVGREQFF
V: TRBV19; J: TRBJ1-5; CDR3: CASSAKGRGWGEPQHF
V: TRBV27; J: TRBJ2-4; CDR3: CASRPGLVAKNIQYF
V: TRBV11-2; J: TRBJ1-3; CDR3: CASSPAGGGNTIYF
V: TRBV29-1; J: TRBJ1-2; CDR3: CSVDGGIGYTF
V: TRBV27; J: TRBJ2-1; CDR3: CASRSLAGGYNEQFF
V: TRBV6-5; J: TRBJ2-3; CDR3: CASRGQRGGTDTQYF
V: TRBV7-2; J: TRBJ2-1; CDR3: CASSLRLAGGYNEQFF
V: TRBV7-8; J: TRBJ1-6; CDR3: CASRRTPKTGSSYNSPLHF
V: TRBV11-3; J: TRBJ2-1; CDR3: CASSPVGVGSSYNEQFF
V: TRBV21-1; J: TRBJ2-7; CDR3: CASRGQAYEQYF
V: TRBV18; J: TRBJ2-5; CDR3: CASSPSETQYF
V: TRBV3-1/TRBV3-2; J: TRBJ2-2; CDR3: CASSRSKATGNTGELFF
V: TRBV18; J: TRBJ2-1; CDR3: CASSTRTRGIYNEQFF
V: TRBV6-1; J: TRBJ1-1; CDR3: CASSEAGVTEAFF
V: TRBV7-9; J: TRBJ2-5; CDR3: CASSLRGGGLQETQYF
V: TRBV6-4; J: TRBJ1-2; CDR3: CASSRGQENYGYTF
V: TRBV15; J: TRBJ1-5; CDR3: CATSRAPGETQHF
V: TRBV19; J: TRBJ1-5; CDR3: CASSIGAGGIYSNQPQHF
V: TRBV14; J: TRBJ1-2; CDR3: CASSQASGYGYTF
V: TRBV28; J: TRBJ2-7; CDR3: CASSLGTGGLGMYEQYF
V: TRBV28; J: TRBJ1-5; CDR3: CASSLKLLVSNQPQHF